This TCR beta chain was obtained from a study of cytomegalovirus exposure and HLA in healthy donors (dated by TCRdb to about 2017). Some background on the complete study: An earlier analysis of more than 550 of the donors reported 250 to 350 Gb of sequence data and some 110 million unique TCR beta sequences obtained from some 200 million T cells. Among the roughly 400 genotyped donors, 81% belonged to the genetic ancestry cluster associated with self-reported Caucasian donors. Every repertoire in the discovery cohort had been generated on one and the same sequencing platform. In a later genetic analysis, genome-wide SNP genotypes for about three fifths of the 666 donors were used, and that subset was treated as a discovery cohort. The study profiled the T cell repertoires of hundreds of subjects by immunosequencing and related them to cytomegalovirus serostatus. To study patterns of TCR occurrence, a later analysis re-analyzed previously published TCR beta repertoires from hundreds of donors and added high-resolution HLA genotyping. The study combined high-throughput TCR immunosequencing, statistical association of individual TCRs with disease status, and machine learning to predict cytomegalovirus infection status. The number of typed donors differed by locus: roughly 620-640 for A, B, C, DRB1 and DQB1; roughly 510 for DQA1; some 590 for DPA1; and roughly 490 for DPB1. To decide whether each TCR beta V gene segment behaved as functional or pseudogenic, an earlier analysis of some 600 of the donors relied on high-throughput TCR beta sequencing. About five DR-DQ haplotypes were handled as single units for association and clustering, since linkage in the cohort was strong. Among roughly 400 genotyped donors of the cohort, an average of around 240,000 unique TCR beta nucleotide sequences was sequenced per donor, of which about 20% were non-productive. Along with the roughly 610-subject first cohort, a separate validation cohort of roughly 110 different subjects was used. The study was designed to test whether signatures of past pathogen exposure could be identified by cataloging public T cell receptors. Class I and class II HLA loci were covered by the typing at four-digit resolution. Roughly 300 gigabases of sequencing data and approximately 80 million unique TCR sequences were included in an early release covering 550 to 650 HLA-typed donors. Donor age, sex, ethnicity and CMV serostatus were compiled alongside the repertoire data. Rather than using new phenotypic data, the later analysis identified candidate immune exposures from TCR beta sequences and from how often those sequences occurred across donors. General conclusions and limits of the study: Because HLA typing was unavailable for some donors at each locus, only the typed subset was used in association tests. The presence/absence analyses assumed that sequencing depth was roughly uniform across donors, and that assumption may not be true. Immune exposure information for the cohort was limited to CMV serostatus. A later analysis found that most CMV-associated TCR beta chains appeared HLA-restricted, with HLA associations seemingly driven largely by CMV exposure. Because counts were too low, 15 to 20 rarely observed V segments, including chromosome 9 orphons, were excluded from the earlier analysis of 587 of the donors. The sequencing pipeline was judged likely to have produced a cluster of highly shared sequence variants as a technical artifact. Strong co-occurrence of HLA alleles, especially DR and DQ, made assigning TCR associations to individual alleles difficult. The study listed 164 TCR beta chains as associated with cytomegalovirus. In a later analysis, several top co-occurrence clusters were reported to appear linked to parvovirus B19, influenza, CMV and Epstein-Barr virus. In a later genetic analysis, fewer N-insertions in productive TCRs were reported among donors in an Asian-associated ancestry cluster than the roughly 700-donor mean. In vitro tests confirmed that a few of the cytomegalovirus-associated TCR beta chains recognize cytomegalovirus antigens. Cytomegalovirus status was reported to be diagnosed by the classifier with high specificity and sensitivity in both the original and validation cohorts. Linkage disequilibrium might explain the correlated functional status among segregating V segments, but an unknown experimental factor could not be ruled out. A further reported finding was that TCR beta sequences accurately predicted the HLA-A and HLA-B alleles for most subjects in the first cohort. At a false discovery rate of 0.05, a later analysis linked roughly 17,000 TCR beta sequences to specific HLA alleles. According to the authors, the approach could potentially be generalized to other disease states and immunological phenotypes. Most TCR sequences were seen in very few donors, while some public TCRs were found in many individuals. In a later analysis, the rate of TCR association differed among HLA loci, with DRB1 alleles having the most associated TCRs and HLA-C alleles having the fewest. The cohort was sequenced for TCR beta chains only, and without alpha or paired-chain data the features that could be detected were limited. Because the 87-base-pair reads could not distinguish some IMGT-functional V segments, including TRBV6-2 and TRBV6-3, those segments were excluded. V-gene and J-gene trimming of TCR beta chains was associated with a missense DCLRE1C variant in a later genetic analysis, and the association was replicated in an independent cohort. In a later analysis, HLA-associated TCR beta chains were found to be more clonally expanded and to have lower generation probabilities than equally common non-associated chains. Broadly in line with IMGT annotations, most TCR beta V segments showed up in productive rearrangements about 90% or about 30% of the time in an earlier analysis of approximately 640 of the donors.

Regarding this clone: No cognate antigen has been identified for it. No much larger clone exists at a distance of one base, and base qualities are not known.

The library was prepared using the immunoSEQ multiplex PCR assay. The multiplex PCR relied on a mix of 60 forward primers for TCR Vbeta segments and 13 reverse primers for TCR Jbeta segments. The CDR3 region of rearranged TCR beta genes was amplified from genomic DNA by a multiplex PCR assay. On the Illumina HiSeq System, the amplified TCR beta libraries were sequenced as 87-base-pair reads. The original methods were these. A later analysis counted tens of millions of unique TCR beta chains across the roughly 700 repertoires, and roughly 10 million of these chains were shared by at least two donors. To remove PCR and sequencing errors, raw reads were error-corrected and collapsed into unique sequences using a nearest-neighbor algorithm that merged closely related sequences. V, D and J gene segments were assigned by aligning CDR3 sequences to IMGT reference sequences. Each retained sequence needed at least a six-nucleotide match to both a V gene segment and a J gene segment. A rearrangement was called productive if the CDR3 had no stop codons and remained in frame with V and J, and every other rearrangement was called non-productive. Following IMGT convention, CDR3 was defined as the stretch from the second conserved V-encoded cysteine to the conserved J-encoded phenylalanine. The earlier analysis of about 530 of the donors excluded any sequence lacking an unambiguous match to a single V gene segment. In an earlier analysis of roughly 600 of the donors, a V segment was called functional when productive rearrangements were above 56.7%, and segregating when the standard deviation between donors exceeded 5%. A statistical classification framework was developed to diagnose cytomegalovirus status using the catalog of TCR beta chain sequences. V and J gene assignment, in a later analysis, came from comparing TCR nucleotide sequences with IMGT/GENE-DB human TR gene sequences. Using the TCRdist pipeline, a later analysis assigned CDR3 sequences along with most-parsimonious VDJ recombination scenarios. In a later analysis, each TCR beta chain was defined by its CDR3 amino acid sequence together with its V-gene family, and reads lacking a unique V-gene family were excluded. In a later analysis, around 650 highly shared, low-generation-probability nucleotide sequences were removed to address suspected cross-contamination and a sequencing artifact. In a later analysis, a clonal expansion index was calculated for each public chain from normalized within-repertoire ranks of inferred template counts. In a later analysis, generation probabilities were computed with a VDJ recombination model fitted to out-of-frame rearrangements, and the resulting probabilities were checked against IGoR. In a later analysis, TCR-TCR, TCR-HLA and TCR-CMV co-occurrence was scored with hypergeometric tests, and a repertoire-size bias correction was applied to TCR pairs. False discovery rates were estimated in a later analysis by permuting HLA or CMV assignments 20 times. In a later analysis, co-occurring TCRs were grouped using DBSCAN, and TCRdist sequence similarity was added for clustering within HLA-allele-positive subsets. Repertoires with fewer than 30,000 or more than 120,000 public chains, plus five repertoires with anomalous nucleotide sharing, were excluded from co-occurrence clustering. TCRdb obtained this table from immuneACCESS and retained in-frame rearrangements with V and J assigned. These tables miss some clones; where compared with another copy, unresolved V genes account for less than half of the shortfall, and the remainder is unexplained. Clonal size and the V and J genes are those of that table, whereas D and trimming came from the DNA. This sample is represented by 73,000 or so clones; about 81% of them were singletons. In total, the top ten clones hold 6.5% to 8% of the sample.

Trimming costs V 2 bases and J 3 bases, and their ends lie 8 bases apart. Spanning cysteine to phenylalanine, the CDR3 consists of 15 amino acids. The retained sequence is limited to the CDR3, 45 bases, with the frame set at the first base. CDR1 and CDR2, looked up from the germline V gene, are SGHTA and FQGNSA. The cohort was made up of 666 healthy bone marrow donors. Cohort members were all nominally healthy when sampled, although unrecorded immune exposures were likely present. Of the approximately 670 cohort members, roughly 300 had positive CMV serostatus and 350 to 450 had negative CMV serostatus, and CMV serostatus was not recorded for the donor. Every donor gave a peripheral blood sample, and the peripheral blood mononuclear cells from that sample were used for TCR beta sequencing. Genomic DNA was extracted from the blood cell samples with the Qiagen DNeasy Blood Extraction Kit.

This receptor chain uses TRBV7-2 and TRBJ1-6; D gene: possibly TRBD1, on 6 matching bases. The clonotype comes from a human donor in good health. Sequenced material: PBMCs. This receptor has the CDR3 CASSLSRGYNSPLHF. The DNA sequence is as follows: TGTGCCAGCAGCTTAAGCAGGGGCTATAATTCACCCCTCCACTTT.